This T cell receptor beta chain was sequenced for a study of PD-L1 blockade in urothelial cancer (dated by TCRdb to about 2017). For the wider study: Every patient began therapy at some point between 2013 and 2015 and was given atezolizumab 1,200 mg intravenously every 3 weeks. About nine tenths of the roughly 29 patients were males with bladder-origin urothelial cancer, and about 65% of the roughly 30 reported a prior smoking history. Pretreatment tumor samples, along with matched peripheral blood serially collected before and after atezolizumab treatment, were subjected to TCR sequencing. The study, an exploratory multi-omic analysis, examined somatic, immune and clinical correlates of response to PD-L1 blockade with atezolizumab in urothelial cancer. Fewer than ten patients achieved durable clinical benefit and fewer than 25 did not. In the same patients, pretreatment tumors underwent whole exome sequencing and RNA sequencing in addition to TCR sequencing. A median of about 150,000 T cells and 65,000 to 90,000 unique TCRs was obtained from blood samples, and a median clonality of 0.080 was observed. Progression-free survival longer than 6 months counted as durable clinical benefit, and TCR features were additionally tested against both progression-free and overall survival. Patients had an ECOG performance status of 0 or 1 and had received between 0 and 3 prior chemotherapy regimens. Twenty-nine patients had pretreatment blood TCR-seq, around 25 had at least one posttreatment blood collection, and around 25 had tumor TCR-seq. Blood samples were analyzed at two time points: 3 weeks after treatment start (second dose) and 6 weeks after treatment start.

On the study overall, not on this receptor specifically: Among patients with durable benefit, tumor-associated TCR clones showed greater expansion in peripheral blood 3 weeks after treatment started (n of about 20, p = 0.022). Because the sample size was small (n ≈ 30) and many exploratory analyses were performed, the results are intended to be hypothesis-generating. A pretreatment peripheral blood TCR clonality below the median was linked to improved progression-free and overall survival.

The cohort included 25 to 30 patients with locally advanced or metastatic urothelial carcinoma who were treated at Memorial Sloan Kettering on a trial protocol. Peripheral blood mononuclear cells were collected pretreatment and during treatment, with between 1 and 8 total time points obtained per patient. The Qiagen DNeasy Blood extraction kit was used to purify genomic DNA from total PBMCs and tumor samples. PBMCs were collected pretreatment and during treatment, and were isolated and stored as previously described. To estimate absolute template abundance from read counts, synthetic TCR analog templates were spiked into each PCR. The immunoSEQ assay used bias-controlled V and J gene primers to amplify TCRbeta CDR3 regions from genomic DNA. Sequencing of rearranged TCRbeta segments was done at approximately 20X coverage. Per the authors' processing: Sequencing errors were corrected by clustering and CDR3s were annotated against IMGT to assign V, D and J genes. Only productive TCRbeta rearrangements were used in downstream analyses, excluding out-of-frame or stop-codon sequences. To compute clonality, Shannon entropy was normalized by the log of the number of unique productive sequences and then subtracted from one. Fisher's exact test with Benjamini-Hochberg correction, using a cutoff of adjusted p below 0.01, was how clones that differed between time points or between blood and tumor were identified. The source is immuneACCESS, and TCRdb retained only in-frame sequences with V and J called. Part of the clones is not carried over; for the studies checked, unresolved V genes explain less than half of this, and the remainder is unexplained. For V, J and clone size, that table is used; D and trimming come from the DNA. The sample records some 25,000 clones, roughly 80% of which are singletons. The ten most abundant clones make up roughly 8.8% of the sample.

Turning to this clone: Its recognized antigen is unknown. Base qualities are not provided; no much larger clone lies one nucleotide away.

From cysteine to phenylalanine, the CDR3 is 16 amino acids long. Solely the CDR3 DNA is kept, with 48 bases framed from the first base. Via the germline V gene, CDR1 is SGDLS and CDR2 YYNGEE. V is pruned by 3 bases and J by 10 bases, leaving 14 bases of the junction without a gene match. The sample here was PBMCs, taken around atezolizumab (anti-PD-L1) treatment. This receptor chain uses TRBV9 and TRBJ2-1; 9 of the junction bases match TRBD2. This clonotype was sampled from a man between 65 and 85 years old with urothelial cancer. The CDR3 is CASSAVGTSWVGEQFF. Read as DNA, the sequence is TGTGCCAGCAGCGCGGTAGGGACTAGCTGGGTAGGAGAGCAGTTCTTC.